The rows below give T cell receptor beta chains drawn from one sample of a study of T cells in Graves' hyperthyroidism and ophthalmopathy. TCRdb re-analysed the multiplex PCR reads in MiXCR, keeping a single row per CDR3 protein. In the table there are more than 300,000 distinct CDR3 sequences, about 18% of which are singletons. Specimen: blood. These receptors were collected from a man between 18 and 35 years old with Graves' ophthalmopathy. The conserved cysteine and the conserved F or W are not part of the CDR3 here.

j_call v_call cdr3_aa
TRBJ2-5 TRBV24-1 ATSPGALQETQY
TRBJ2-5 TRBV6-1 ASRGKETQY
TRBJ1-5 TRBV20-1 SAEEADSNQPQH
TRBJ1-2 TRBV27 ASSLRPSSRGRTWGSYT
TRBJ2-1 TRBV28 ASSLLWGGHEQF
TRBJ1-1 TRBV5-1 ASSPPGGSAEAF
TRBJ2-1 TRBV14 ASSHIGLNNEQF
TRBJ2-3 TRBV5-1 ASSSSGRIHTDTQY
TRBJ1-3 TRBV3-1 ASSPDLLTIY
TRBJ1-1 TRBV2 ASSAHRDLVTEAF
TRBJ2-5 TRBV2 ASSEDLGGWETQY
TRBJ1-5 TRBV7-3 ASSPRVGQPQH